These 2 T cell receptor beta chains were sequenced from one sample in a study of blood T cell repertoires in COVID-19. TCRdb's table, derived via immunoSEQ multiplex PCR, lists solely in-frame clones and lacks some. The sample has nearly 250,000 clones; about 82% are singletons. The sequenced sample was peripheral blood. Receptor source: a woman over 75 with COVID-19, enrolled during active disease.

This chain links TRBV29-1 with TRBJ1-1; 7 nucleotides match TRBD1. This CDR3 contains 15 residues. Germline CDR1 is SQVTM and CDR2 is ANQGSEA. V lost 2 bases, J lost 1 base, and 7 bases stayed unmatched. The CDR3 region is CSVERDSVTNTEAFF. CDR3 sequence (DNA): TGCAGCGTTGAACGGGACAGTGTAACGAACACTGAAGCTTTCTTT.

The chain links TRBV18 to TRBJ1-1; 8 nucleotides match TRBD1. The CDR3 length is 15 residues. Trimming removed 3 bases from V and 1 base from J; junction bases left unmatched: 4. Germline assignment: CDR1 KGHSH and CDR2 LQKENI. The CDR3 spells CASSPLQGGNTEAFF. The CDR3, as DNA: TGTGCCAGCTCACCTCTACAGGGGGGGAACACTGAAGCTTTCTTT.